This TCR beta chain appears in the sequencing data of a study of blood T cells in healthy people across ages (dated by TCRdb to about 2015). Background for the entire study: Template switching captured roughly one uniquely barcoded TCR beta cDNA molecule per two T cells in model experiments. The study measured age-related changes in TCR beta repertoire diversity using deep sequencing normalized with unique cDNA molecular identifiers. The donors were divided into four age groups: young (average approximately 17 years), middle-aged (about 40), aged (about 56) and long-lived (about 90). To avoid experimental bias, donors of different ages were randomly spread across the sequencing lanes. Two additional independent replicas of 1 million unique cDNA reads from the same blood draw were analyzed for two donors (one aged 18 to 29 and one aged 80 or older).

The germline V gene (reference sequence) provides CDR1 PRHDT and CDR2 FYEKMQ. V and J are truncated by 9 bases and 3 bases respectively, leaving an intervening sequence of 14 bases. From the cysteine up to the phenylalanine, the CDR3 has a length of 13 residues. Only the CDR3 DNA stays, 39 bases, in frame from base 1. The library came from 5' RACE. The instrument given in TCRdb is Illumina HiSeq 2500. A second about 6 to 11 cycle PCR used a sample-barcoded 5' primer and a J-beta primer mix. A template-switch 5' adaptor carrying 12 random nucleotides introduced a unique molecular identifier onto each TCR beta cDNA molecule. At least 3 million CDR3-containing paired-end reads were obtained from each sample. First-strand cDNA synthesis was performed from all RNA using the Mint cDNA synthesis kit, with priming by a TRBC-specific oligonucleotide. Following uracil-DNA glycosylase treatment, a first 18-cycle PCR with universal primers M1SS and BC2_uni_R was performed on all cDNA. Concerning the study's data processing: Each sample was normalized by randomly selecting 1 million high-quality reads, each carrying a distinct molecular identifier. Reads with shared molecular identifiers were discarded instead of being binned into consensus sequences. MiTCR, set to a Q25 quality threshold and the strictest error-elimination algorithm, was used for CDR3 identification, clonotype clustering and error correction. A nonparametric unseen species model using Euler transformation provided a lower-bound estimate of total TCR beta diversity. In-frame beta chains were kept once TCRdb had trimmed the public reads at Q25 with fastp and called clones with MiXCR. For every CDR3 protein sequence, its rows merge into one entry that carries the most common genes and DNA. TCRdb's processing, not the authors' own work, is the source of the V and J calls. The sample table contains approximately 850,000 distinct CDR3 sequences; only one count was recorded for under 45% of them. The ten biggest clones cover roughly a fifth of the sample.

Systemically healthy Caucasian individuals from Russia, around 38 in total and aged roughly 6 to 100 years, were included as donors. Each donor gave ten milliliters of peripheral blood, drawn into EDTA-treated Vacutainer tubes. Ficoll-Paque density-gradient centrifugation was used to isolate PBMCs, with at least 6.5 million per sample. Trizol reagent was used to extract total RNA from the PBMCs, yielding at least 5 micrograms per sample. Naive CD45RAhigh/CD27high T cell percentages were measured by flow cytometry on a PBMC aliquot from every donor. The paper's findings and limits, for the study overall: Total diversity estimates from one million sequenced T cells were considered lower bounds and underestimates. Compared with the aged group, the long-lived group had more naive CD4+ T cells, fewer expanded clones and increased TCR diversity, suggesting age selection. Because the CMV infection status of the donors was unknown, age-related changes in expanded clonotypes may potentially have been confounded. Observed TCR beta diversity per million T cells fell roughly linearly with age, and a significant reduction was already apparent by age about 36. The percentage of naive T cells measured by flow cytometry correlated strongly with observed TCR beta diversity. Bulk unsorted PBMC profiling prevented conclusive comparison of naive and antigen-experienced compartments.

The sample holds a few counts of this clonotype. Its antigen target is currently unknown. Per-base qualities were not stored, and no clone one base away is much larger. The sample consisted of blood. The receptor was isolated from a man aged 55 to 70 in good health. The rearrangement joined TRBV13 to TRBJ1-2, with no confident D gene call. This receptor has the CDR3 CASRSGWDYGYTF. The bases read TGTGCCAGTCGGAGTGGCTGGGACTATGGCTACACCTTC.